The clone carrying this T cell receptor (beta chain) was counted a single time. Its antigen remains unknown. The sample originates from a study of cytomegalovirus exposure and HLA in healthy donors. Overall study findings and caveats: Researchers counted 150 to 200 TCR beta chains as cytomegalovirus-associated. In a later analysis, donors in an Asian-associated ancestry cluster reportedly had fewer N-insertions in productive TCRs than the cohort mean.

13 Jbeta primers and 60 Vbeta primers were used for the PCR. Sequencing was performed with immunoSEQ multiplex PCR; in TCRdb, only in-frame clones are kept and a portion is missing. The sample contains 150,000 to 200,000 clones, 81% of which appear only once. V dropped 6 bases and J dropped 5 bases, with 7 bases sitting between them. CDR1 is SGHAT, CDR2 FQDESV, per germline (reference sequence). The CDR3 contains 11 residues. The sample was PBMCs. The chain carries TRBV11-1 and TRBJ2-5, with D possibly being TRBD2 (5 bases). This clonotype originated in a man aged 35-49 years in good health and CMV-seropositive. The CDR3 DNA follows: TGTGCCAGCAGTCGAGGGGAGACCCAGTACTTC. Translation: CASSRGETQYF.